The TCR beta chain under discussion was sequenced for a study of T cells in Graves' hyperthyroidism and ophthalmopathy. Hyperthyroidism, newly diagnosed and lasting under 2 months, affected patients aged 18 to 65. TCR beta CDR3 regions were amplified from RNA. HTBI primers were employed in a first-round RT-PCR of the TCR CDR3. TCRdb ran MiXCR on the multiplex PCR reads and lists one entry per CDR3 protein. This repertoire shows a few hundred thousand distinct CDR3 sequences, approximately 19% found once; its top ten account for about 3.7%. The table lists this clonotype with a few counts. V was pared by 6 bases and J by 1 base, with 12 bases between. Germline assignment: CDR1 KGHSH and CDR2 LQKENI. CDR3 length: 14 residues.

What was sequenced was blood. The clonotype originates from a woman in her late teens or twenties with Graves' hyperthyroidism. The chain combines TRBV18 with TRBJ1-1; D call uncertain. The CDR3 coding sequence is TGTGCCAGCTCCTTTTCGGGGAGGAACACTGAAGCTTTCTTT. Translation: CASSFSGRNTEAFF.